This record looks at one T cell receptor (beta chain) sequence and its context. Its antigen remains unidentified. The stimulus was lysate of CMV-infected fibroblasts, about 10 ug/mL. CD4+ T cells upregulating both CD40 ligand and CD69 were sorted as responding cells. The data belong to a study of persistence of HIV-infected CD4 T cells. The CDR3 runs 15 residues. CDR1 is KGHSH, CDR2 LQKENI, per germline. The V and J ends lost 1 base and 8 bases respectively, with 15 bases between them. This was the immunoSEQ version 4 assay in survey mode. Assay used: immunoSEQ multiplex PCR; TCRdb lists only in-frame clones, some missing. The table includes some 13,000 clones, about 65% detected once.

The sequence was obtained from an adult man with HIV who was CMV-seropositive. The source material was CD4+ T cells sorted from PBMCs after roughly 17-hour stimulation, sampled from a patient who received antiretroviral therapy. V and J are TRBV18 and TRBJ2-1; D may be TRBD2 (6 bases). Written as DNA, the CDR3 is TGTGCCAGCTCACCACGCTTAGCTAGCGAGGATGAGCAGTTCTTC. Protein sequence: CASSPRLASEDEQFF.